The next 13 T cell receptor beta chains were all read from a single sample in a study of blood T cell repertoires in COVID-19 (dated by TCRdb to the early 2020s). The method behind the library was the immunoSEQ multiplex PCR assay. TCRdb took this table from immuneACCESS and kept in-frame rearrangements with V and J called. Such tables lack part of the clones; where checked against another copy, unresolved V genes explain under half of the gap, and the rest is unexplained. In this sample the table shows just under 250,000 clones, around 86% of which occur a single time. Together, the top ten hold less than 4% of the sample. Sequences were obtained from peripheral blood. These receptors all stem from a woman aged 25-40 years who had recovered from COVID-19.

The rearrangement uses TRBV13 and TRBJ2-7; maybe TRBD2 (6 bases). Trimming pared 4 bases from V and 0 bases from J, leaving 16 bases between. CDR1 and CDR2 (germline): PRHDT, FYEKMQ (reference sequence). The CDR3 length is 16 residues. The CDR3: CASSSGDLHSSYEQYF. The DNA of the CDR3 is TGTGCCAGCAGCTCCGGGGACTTACACAGCTCCTACGAGCAGTACTTC.

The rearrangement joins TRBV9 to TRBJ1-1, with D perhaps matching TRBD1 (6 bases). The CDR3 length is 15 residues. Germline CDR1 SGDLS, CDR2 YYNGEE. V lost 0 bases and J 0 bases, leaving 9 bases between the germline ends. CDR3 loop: CASSVGTDLNTEAFF. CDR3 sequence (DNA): TGTGCCAGCAGCGTAGGGACAGATCTGAACACTGAAGCTTTCTTT.

The CDR3 protein is CASSLEDQGNGYTF. DNA for the CDR3: TGTGCCAGCAGCTTAGAGGACCAGGGTAATGGCTACACCTTC. The chain combines TRBV7-9 with TRBJ1-2; D is possibly TRBD1 (5 bases). The CDR3 spans 14 residues. Between the trimmed V and J ends, which lost 1 base and 6 bases, there was a span of 12 bases. Germline V gives CDR1 SEHNR, CDR2 FQNEAQ (reference sequence).

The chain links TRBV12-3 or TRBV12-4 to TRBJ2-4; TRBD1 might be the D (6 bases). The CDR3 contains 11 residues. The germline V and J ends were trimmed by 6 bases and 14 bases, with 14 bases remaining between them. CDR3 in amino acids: CASSQGQMEYF. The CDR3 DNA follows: TGTGCCAGCAGCCAAGGACAGATGGAGTACTTC.

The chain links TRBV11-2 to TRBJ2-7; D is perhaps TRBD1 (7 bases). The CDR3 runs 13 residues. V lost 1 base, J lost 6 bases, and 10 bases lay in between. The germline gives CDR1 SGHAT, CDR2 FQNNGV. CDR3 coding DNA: TGTGCCAGCAGCTTAGCTCAGGGGGGCGAGCAGTACTTC. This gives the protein CASSLAQGGEQYF.

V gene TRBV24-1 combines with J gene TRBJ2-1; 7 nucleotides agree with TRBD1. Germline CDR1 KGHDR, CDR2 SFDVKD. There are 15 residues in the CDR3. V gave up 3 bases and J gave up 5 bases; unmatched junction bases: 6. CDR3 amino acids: CATSDATGSNNEQFF. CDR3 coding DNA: TGTGCCACCAGTGATGCGACAGGGTCCAACAATGAGCAGTTCTTC.

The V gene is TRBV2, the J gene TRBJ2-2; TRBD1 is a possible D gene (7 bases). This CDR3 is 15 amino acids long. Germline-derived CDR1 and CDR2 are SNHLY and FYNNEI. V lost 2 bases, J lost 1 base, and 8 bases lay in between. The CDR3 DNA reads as TGTGCCAGCAGTGAACAGGGGGGGAACACCGGGGAGCTGTTTTTT. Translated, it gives CASSEQGGNTGELFF.

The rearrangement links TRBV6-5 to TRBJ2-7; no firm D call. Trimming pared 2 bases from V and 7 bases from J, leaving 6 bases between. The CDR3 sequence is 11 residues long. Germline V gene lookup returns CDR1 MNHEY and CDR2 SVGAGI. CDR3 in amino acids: CASSYGREQYF. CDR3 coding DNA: TGTGCCAGCAGTTACGGTCGGGAGCAGTACTTC.

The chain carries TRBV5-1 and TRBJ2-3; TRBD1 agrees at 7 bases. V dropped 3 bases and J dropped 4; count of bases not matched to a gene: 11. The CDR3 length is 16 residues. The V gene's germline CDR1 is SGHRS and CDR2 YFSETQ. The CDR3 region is CASSSLPRQGADTQYF. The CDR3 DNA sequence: TGCGCCAGCAGCTCCCTCCCACGACAGGGAGCAGATACGCAGTATTTT.

CDR3 nucleotide sequence: TGTGCCAGCAGTTACCCGGACAGGTACTCCTACGAGCAGTACTTC. This encodes CASSYPDRYSYEQYF. V is TRBV6-6 and J is TRBJ2-7; TRBD1 matches at 7 bases. V lost 2 bases to trimming and J lost 0 bases; unmatched junction nucleotides: 4. Germline-derived CDR1 and CDR2 are MNHNY and SVGAGI (reference sequence). The CDR3 covers 15 residues.

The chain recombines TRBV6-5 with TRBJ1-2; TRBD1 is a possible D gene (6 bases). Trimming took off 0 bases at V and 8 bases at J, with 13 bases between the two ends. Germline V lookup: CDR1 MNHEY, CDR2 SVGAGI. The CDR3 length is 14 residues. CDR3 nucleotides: TGTGCCAGCAGTTACTCACAGGGTTTTGGAGGCTACACCTTC. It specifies CASSYSQGFGGYTF.

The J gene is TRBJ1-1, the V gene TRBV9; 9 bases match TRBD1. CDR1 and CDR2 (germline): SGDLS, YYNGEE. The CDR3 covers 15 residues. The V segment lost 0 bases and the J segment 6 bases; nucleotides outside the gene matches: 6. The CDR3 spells CASSVDGQGMAEAFF. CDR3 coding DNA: TGTGCCAGCAGCGTAGACGGACAGGGGATGGCTGAAGCTTTCTTT.

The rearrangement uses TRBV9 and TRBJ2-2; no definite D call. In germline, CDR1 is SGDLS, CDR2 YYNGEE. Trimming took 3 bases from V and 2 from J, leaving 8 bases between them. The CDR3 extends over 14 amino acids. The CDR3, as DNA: TGTGCCAGCAGCGCTCAGGATAACACCGGGGAGCTGTTTTTT. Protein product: CASSAQDNTGELFF.